This is a list of T cell receptor beta chains from one sample in a study of cytomegalovirus exposure and HLA in healthy donors. Assay: immunoSEQ multiplex PCR; the TCRdb copy retains only in-frame clones and omits some. Among 100,000 to 120,000 clones listed, around 87% were seen once. The sample taken for sequencing was PBMCs. These receptor sequences come from a woman in her twenties or thirties in good health and CMV-seropositive. Both conserved end residues are part of each CDR3. A D gene is named only where the DNA matches it firmly. Expanded clones get a size class; other rows say once, few or many, or leave the size out.

j_gene	d_gene	len	v_gene	abundance	CDR3aa	CDR3nt
TRBJ1-5	NA	15	TRBV2	NA	CASSDATGFDQPQHF	TGTGCCAGCAGTGACGCTACAGGGTTTGATCAGCCCCAGCATTTT
TRBJ2-7	NA	15	TRBV9	NA	CASSQGGDNSYEQYF	TGTGCCAGCAGCCAGGGGGGAGATAACTCCTACGAGCAGTACTTC
TRBJ1-2	NA	14	TRBV28	NA	CASSTVGELYGYTF	TGTGCCAGCAGCACCGTCGGGGAACTCTATGGCTACACCTTC
TRBJ2-3	TRBD2	16	TRBV4-2	NA	CASSQEGGVAGHTQYF	TGTGCCAGCAGCCAAGAGGGGGGGGTAGCGGGACATACGCAGTATTTT
TRBJ2-7	NA	12	TRBV30	NA	CAWAGWEVEQYF	TGTGCCTGGGCTGGCTGGGAGGTCGAGCAGTACTTC
TRBJ2-1	TRBD1	14	TRBV29-1	once	CSVDRDRAYNEQFF	TGCAGCGTTGACCGGGACAGGGCCTACAATGAGCAGTTCTTC
TRBJ2-3	NA	14	TRBV5-4	NA	CASSSRRDTDTQYF	TGTGCCAGCAGCTCCCGGCGGGACACAGATACGCAGTATTTT
TRBJ2-5	NA	15	TRBV5-4	NA	CASSYIRDIQETQYF	TGTGCCAGCAGCTATATCCGGGACATTCAAGAGACCCAGTACTTC
TRBJ2-7	NA	15	TRBV9	NA	CASSVEPTNSYEQYF	TGTGCCAGCAGCGTAGAACCTACCAATAGCTACGAGCAGTACTTC
TRBJ2-5	TRBD2	14	TRBV5-1	NA	CASSGSGGPETQYF	TGCGCCAGCAGTGGGTCGGGAGGGCCAGAGACCCAGTACTTC
TRBJ1-2	TRBD1	15	TRBV4-1	NA	CASSHPGGAIYGYTF	TGCGCCAGCAGCCACCCAGGGGGAGCCATCTATGGCTACACCTTC
TRBJ2-5	TRBD2	15	TRBV28	NA	CASSLSGRALETQYF	TGTGCCAGCAGTTTATCCGGGAGGGCTTTGGAGACCCAGTACTTC
TRBJ2-5	NA	14	TRBV4-2	NA	CASSPVSGPETQYF	TGTGCCAGCAGCCCTGTCTCGGGTCCGGAGACCCAGTACTTC
TRBJ1-6	NA	15	TRBV2	NA	CASTTRGRQGSPLHF	TGTGCCAGCACCACCAGGGGAAGGCAAGGATCACCCCTCCACTTT
TRBJ2-2	TRBD2	16	TRBV6-1	NA	CASSEVAGYVGGELFF	TGTGCCAGCAGTGAAGTAGCGGGGTACGTCGGCGGGGAGCTGTTTTTT
TRBJ2-3	TRBD1	15	TRBV5-4	NA	CASSRDRGLADTQYF	TGTGCCAGCAGCCGGGACAGGGGGCTGGCAGATACGCAGTATTTT
TRBJ1-1	NA	13	TRBV10-3	NA	CAISDPVGGEAFF	TGTGCCATCAGTGACCCCGTCGGGGGTGAAGCTTTCTTT
TRBJ2-7	NA	14	TRBV7-2	NA	CASSPDRGLGEQYF	TGTGCCAGCAGCCCAGACCGGGGGTTGGGTGAGCAGTACTTC
TRBJ2-5	TRBD2	15	TRBV11-3	once	CASSLAGERGETQYF	TGTGCCAGCAGCTTAGCGGGAGAGCGGGGCGAGACCCAGTACTTC
TRBJ1-5	NA	14	TRBV6-5	once	CASMRGGGRQPQHF	TGTGCCAGCATGAGGGGGGGTGGAAGGCAGCCCCAGCATTTT
TRBJ1-3	NA	17	TRBV5-6	once	CASSLAGSVGAGNTIYF	TGTGCCAGCAGCTTGGCCGGGTCAGTTGGAGCTGGAAACACCATATATTTT
TRBJ2-7	TRBD1	13	TRBV5-1	NA	CASTRTGGYEQYF	TGCGCCAGCACTAGGACAGGGGGCTACGAGCAGTACTTC
TRBJ2-1	TRBD1	18	TRBV30	NA	CAWIPLGGRDKAYNEQFF	TGTGCCTGGATCCCCCTAGGGGGCCGGGACAAAGCCTACAATGAGCAGTTCTTC
TRBJ1-3	TRBD1	15	TRBV5-4	NA	CASSRGTDSGNTIYF	TGTGCCAGCAGCAGAGGGACAGACTCTGGAAACACCATATATTTT
TRBJ2-3	NA	13	TRBV15	once	CATSLRLTDTQYF	TGTGCCACCAGTCTCAGGCTCACAGATACGCAGTATTTT
TRBJ1-6	NA	14	TRBV30	NA	CASDTGGYNSPLHF	TGTGCCTCCGACACTGGTGGATATAATTCACCCCTCCACTTT
TRBJ2-5	NA	13	TRBV5-1	NA	CASSLRGQETQYF	TGCGCCAGCAGCTTGCGGGGTCAAGAGACCCAGTACTTC
TRBJ1-5	TRBD1	14	TRBV6-5	NA	CASSLTGGNQPQHF	TGTGCCAGCAGCTTGACAGGGGGAAATCAGCCCCAGCATTTT
TRBJ2-7	NA	14	TRBV18	NA	CASSPRRDGHEQYF	TGTGCCAGCTCACCCAGGAGGGACGGGCACGAGCAGTACTTC
TRBJ2-3	TRBD2	15	TRBV9	NA	CASSGLAGITDTQYF	TGTGCCAGCAGCGGGCTAGCGGGAATCACAGATACGCAGTATTTT
TRBJ2-5	TRBD1	14	TRBV28	NA	CASSLLTGGETQYF	TGTGCCAGCAGTTTACTCACAGGGGGGGAGACCCAGTACTTC
TRBJ1-6	NA	14	TRBV29-1	NA	CSVSQGGFGSPLHF	TGCAGCGTTTCCCAGGGAGGCTTTGGATCACCCCTCCACTTT
TRBJ2-1	TRBD1	15	TRBV5-1	NA	CASSFRDRTYNEQFF	TGCGCCAGCAGCTTCCGGGACAGGACGTACAATGAGCAGTTCTTC
TRBJ2-7	NA	15	TRBV19	once	CASSIAEDTSYEQYF	TGTGCCAGTAGTATAGCTGAGGACACCTCCTACGAGCAGTACTTC
TRBJ1-6	NA	14	TRBV9	NA	CASSVGDRNSPLHF	TGTGCCAGCAGCGTAGGTGACAGGAATTCACCCCTCCACTTT
TRBJ2-1	NA	14	TRBV4-1	NA	CASSQDSASNEQFF	TGCGCCAGCAGCCAAGATTCAGCGAGCAATGAGCAGTTCTTC
TRBJ1-2	NA	16	TRBV25-1	NA	CASSEYEGQGGPNYTF	TGTGCCAGCAGTGAATATGAGGGCCAGGGAGGACCTAACTACACCTTC
TRBJ1-5	NA	19	TRBV21-1	NA	CASSKGRNRQGASNQPQHF	TGTGCCAGCAGCAAAGGGCGTAATAGGCAGGGGGCGAGCAATCAGCCCCAGCATTTT
TRBJ2-3	NA	14	TRBV7-9	NA	CASSFSGGTDTQYF	TGTGCCAGCAGCTTCTCAGGGGGCACAGATACGCAGTATTTT
TRBJ2-7	TRBD1	15	TRBV10-3	once	CAISDEFDRDYEQYF	TGTGCCATCAGTGACGAATTCGACAGGGACTACGAGCAGTACTTC
TRBJ2-7	TRBD1	18	TRBV7-3	NA	CASSLIPPTDRRSYEQYF	TGTGCCAGCAGCTTAATTCCCCCCACGGACAGGCGCTCCTACGAGCAGTACTTC
TRBJ1-5	NA	14	TRBV6-1	NA	CASLLSGGNQPQHF	TGTGCCAGCCTACTTTCGGGGGGCAATCAGCCCCAGCATTTT
TRBJ2-3	NA	15	TRBV27	NA	CASSFGAENTDTQYF	TGTGCCAGCAGTTTTGGAGCGGAGAACACAGATACGCAGTATTTT
TRBJ2-3	TRBD1	17	TRBV9	NA	CASSVDVGTGNTDTQYF	TGTGCCAGCAGCGTAGACGTCGGGACAGGGAACACAGATACGCAGTATTTT
TRBJ2-1	TRBD2	16	TRBV5-1	NA	CASSPFLAVSYNEQFF	TGCGCCAGCAGCCCCTTTCTAGCGGTTTCCTACAATGAGCAGTTCTTC
TRBJ2-5	TRBD2	16	TRBV28	NA	CASSLYLAGGGETQYF	TGTGCCAGCAGTTTATATCTAGCGGGAGGTGGGGAGACCCAGTACTTC
TRBJ2-1	TRBD2	18	TRBV5-4	NA	CASSSGTSGGNSYNEQFF	TGTGCCAGCAGCTCCGGGACTAGCGGGGGGAACTCCTACAATGAGCAGTTCTTC
TRBJ2-7	NA	13	TRBV11-2	NA	CASSPGRAYEQYF	TGTGCCAGCAGCCCTGGTCGGGCCTACGAGCAGTACTTC
TRBJ2-1	NA	14	TRBV6-5	NA	CASSNRERGNEQFF	TGTGCCAGCAGTAACAGGGAGCGGGGCAATGAGCAGTTCTTC
TRBJ2-7	TRBD2	15	TRBV6-1	NA	CASSDRLAGAYEQYF	TGTGCCAGCAGTGATAGACTAGCGGGGGCCTACGAGCAGTACTTC
TRBJ1-2	TRBD1	13	TRBV7-9	NA	CASSLANRGGYTF	TGTGCCAGCAGCTTAGCCAACAGGGGCGGCTACACCTTC
TRBJ2-3	NA	15	TRBV18	once	CASSPQAGSTDTQYF	TGTGCCAGCTCACCTCAGGCGGGGAGCACAGATACGCAGTATTTT
TRBJ2-7	TRBD1	13	TRBV2	few	CASKGDSSYEQYF	TGTGCCAGCAAGGGGGACAGCTCCTACGAGCAGTACTTC
TRBJ2-1	TRBD1	15	TRBV4-2	NA	CASSHLAGQDNEQFF	TGTGCCAGCAGCCACCTCGCGGGACAGGACAATGAGCAGTTCTTC
TRBJ2-4	NA	14	TRBV5-6	NA	CASSSGLGADIQYF	TGTGCCAGCAGCTCCGGTTTGGGGGCGGACATTCAGTACTTC
TRBJ2-4	TRBD2	15	TRBV27	NA	CASSAGTSGRNIQYF	TGTGCCAGCAGCGCCGGGACTAGCGGGAGAAACATTCAGTACTTC
TRBJ2-2	NA	15	TRBV6-6	once	CASSYSKPSTGELFF	TGTGCCAGCAGTTACTCGAAGCCGAGTACCGGGGAGCTGTTTTTT
TRBJ2-7	NA	14	TRBV27	few	CASSYRQENYEQYF	TGTGCCAGCAGTTATCGACAGGAAAACTACGAGCAGTACTTC
TRBJ2-5	NA	12	TRBV25-1	once	CASSDYQETQYF	TGTGCCAGCAGTGACTACCAAGAGACCCAGTACTTC
TRBJ2-3	TRBD2	15	TRBV14	NA	CASSQAGGPTDTQYF	TGTGCCAGCAGCCAAGCGGGGGGACCCACAGATACGCAGTATTTT